Below, 3 T cell receptor beta chains from the same sample are listed, as sequenced in a study of cytomegalovirus exposure and HLA in healthy donors. It was with 60 Vbeta and 13 Jbeta primers that the PCR ran. Produced via immunoSEQ multiplex PCR; TCRdb's table is partial and in-frame only. This table holds about 170,000 clones, roughly 80% found once. Material for sequencing was PBMCs. These receptors all stem from a young woman in good health and CMV-seronegative.

This chain uses TRBV28 with TRBJ2-7; perhaps TRBD2 as D (5 bases). The CDR3 sequence is 16 residues long. V was pared by 6 bases and J by 4 bases, with 22 bases between. The germline V gene has CDR1 MDHEN and CDR2 SYDVKM. The CDR3 here is CASRPSYRTYTYEQYF. The CDR3 DNA is TGTGCCAGCAGACCGTCGTATAGGACTTATACTTACGAGCAGTACTTC.

This chain links TRBV28 with TRBJ2-5, with TRBD2 identical over 7 bases. Looked up from germline, CDR1 is MDHEN and CDR2 is SYDVKM. The junction had 1 base not matched to a gene; V was cut back by 3 bases and J by 0 bases. CDR3 size: 14 residues. The CDR3 region has the DNA TGTGCCAGCAGTTTCCTAGCGGACCAAGAGACCCAGTACTTC. Protein: CASSFLADQETQYF.

The rearrangement joins TRBV4-3 to TRBJ1-2; 7 bases agree with TRBD1. Germline-derived CDR1 and CDR2 are LGHNA and YSLEER. The CDR3 has 14 amino acids. With 3 bases clipped from V and 6 bases from J, the junction kept 7 bases outside the gene matches. CDR3 in DNA: TGCGCCAGCAGCCATCCCGACAGGGTTGATGGCTACACCTTC. This codes for CASSHPDRVDGYTF.